These 6 T cell receptor beta chains share one sample of origin, sequenced in a study of T-cell reconstitution after alpha-beta-depleted transplantation in children. Unique molecular identifiers were incorporated when the TCRbeta library was constructed. TCRdb used MiXCR to reprocess the PCR reads, holding one entry per CDR3 protein. The sample consists of about 200,000 distinct CDR3 sequences, approximately 6.9% of them appearing once. The input for sequencing was PBMCs, taken before TCRalphabeta/CD19-depleted stem cell transplant. The receptors derive from a boy aged 2-15 years with acute lymphoblastic leukemia, due to receive a stem cell transplant.

The table lists this clonotype with many counts. V usage is TRBV11-2 and J usage is TRBJ2-2; TRBD2 might be the D (5 bases). This CDR3 spans 15 amino acids. V was cut by 3 bases and J by 6 bases, with 14 bases left in between. Germline values: CDR1 SGHAT, CDR2 FQNNGV. CDR3 coding DNA: TGTGCCAGCAGCTTGGAGGTTTCGCCTCCCGGGGAGCTGTTTTTT. Residues: CASSLEVSPPGELFF.

This clonotype was seen at least ten times. The chain links TRBV5-1 to TRBJ2-6; 7 bases line up with TRBD1. This CDR3 has 19 residues. Germline loops: CDR1 SGHRS, CDR2 YFSETQ. Losses at the gene ends were 2 bases for V and 0 bases for J; bases not matched to a gene: 11. CDR3 bases: TGCGCCAGCAGCTTAATATCCCCGGGACAGTACTCTGGGGCCAACGTCCTGACTTTC. It yields the protein CASSLISPGQYSGANVLTF. Drawing the rest from reference TRBV5-1 and TRBJ2-6, the complete variable domain is KAGVTQTPRYLIKTRGQQVTLSCSPISGHRSVSWYQQTPGQGLQFLFEYFSETQRNKGNFPGRFSGRQFSNSRSEMNVSTLELGDSALYLCASSLISPGQYSGANVLTFGAGSRLTVL.

V gene TRBV28 combines with J gene TRBJ2-5; D possibly corresponds to TRBD1 (5 bases). The length of the CDR3 is 16 residues. Germline loops: CDR1 MDHEN, CDR2 SYDVKM. V lost 3 bases, J lost 7 bases, and 21 bases lay in between. The CDR3 loop reads CASSFPSHTGTGTQYF. CDR3 nucleotide sequence: TGTGCCAGCAGTTTCCCCTCCCACACAGGAACGGGGACCCAGTACTTC.

This clonotype has only a few counts. J is TRBJ2-1 and V is TRBV2; D is ambiguous. Per the germline V gene, CDR1 is SNHLY and CDR2 is FYNNEI. The V end lost 6 bases, the J end lost 2 bases, and 8 bases lay between the germline ends. CDR3 length: 13 residues. The CDR3 DNA follows: TGTGCCAGCAGCGCTAGGGCCTACAATGAGCAGTTCTTC. Its translation is CASSARAYNEQFF. Full variable domain (rest looked up from reference TRBV2 and TRBJ2-1): EPEVTQTPSHQVTQMGQEVILRCVPISNHLYFYWYRQILGQKVEFLVSFYNNEISEKSEIFDDQFSVERPDGSNFTLKIRSTKLEDSAMYFCASSARAYNEQFFGPGTRLTVL.

The genes are TRBV5-5 and TRBJ2-1, with TRBD2 matching 7 bases. This CDR3 has 15 residues. Per germline, CDR1 SGHKS and CDR2 YYEKEE (reference sequence). With 4 bases clipped from V and 0 bases from J, the junction kept 4 bases outside the gene matches. CDR3 protein: CASSPGRSSYNEQFF. CDR3 in DNA: TGTGCCAGCAGCCCCGGGAGGAGCTCCTACAATGAGCAGTTCTTC.

This clonotype has ten or more counts. The rearrangement joins TRBV20-1 to TRBJ2-7; TRBD2 matches 7 bases. Trimming cost V 6 bases and J 7 bases; bases outside gene matches: 6. The CDR3 has 11 residues. Germline lookup yields CDR1 DFQATT and CDR2 SNEGSKA (reference sequence). For the CDR3, the DNA is TGCAGTGCCGGCGGGGGAGGGGAGCAGTACTTC. Translating gives CSAGGGGEQYF.